Following are 21 T cell receptor beta chains from one sample sequenced in a study of cytomegalovirus exposure and HLA in healthy donors. Vbeta (60) and Jbeta (13) primers were used in the PCR. Assay used: immunoSEQ multiplex PCR; TCRdb lists only in-frame clones, some missing. The top ten hold approximately 3.1% of the sample, which has around 100,000 clones, 79% seen once. Sequencing input: PBMCs. These receptors came from a woman younger than 35 in good health and CMV-seropositive.

The CDR3: CASSEYSGGAWNTEAFF. The DNA for the CDR3 is TGTGCCAGCAGTGAATATTCCGGGGGGGCTTGGAACACTGAAGCTTTCTTT. The chain recombines TRBV25-1 with TRBJ1-1, with D perhaps matching TRBD1 (6 bases). V gave up 0 bases and J gave up 1 base, with 15 bases separating them. The CDR3 has 17 residues. Germline V gene sequence: CDR1 MGHDK, CDR2 SYGVNS.

The chain carries TRBV4-1 and TRBJ1-1, with 8 nucleotides matching TRBD1. CDR1 MGHRA and CDR2 YSYEKL come from the germline V gene. The CDR3 contains 13 residues. V shed 3 bases, J shed 5 bases, and the junction held 2 bases outside the gene matches. CDR3 DNA sequence: TGCGCCAGCAGCCAGCGACAGGGGACTGAAGCTTTCTTT. Translating gives CASSQRQGTEAFF.

The V gene is TRBV2, the J gene TRBJ2-5; 8 nucleotides align to TRBD2. Germline values: CDR1 SNHLY, CDR2 FYNNEI. The CDR3 contains 16 residues. V trimming: 6 bases; J trimming: 4 bases; junction bases outside the gene matches: 13. The CDR3 region is CASRGPPGLVRETQYF. The CDR3 DNA reads TGTGCCAGCAGAGGCCCGCCGGGACTAGTCCGAGAGACCCAGTACTTC.

The rearrangement joins TRBV7-8 to TRBJ2-7; 14 bases line up with TRBD2. Germline V lookup: CDR1 SGHVS, CDR2 FQNEAQ. This CDR3 has 17 amino acids. V was clipped by 2 bases and J by 5 bases; unmatched bases: 8. CDR3 sequence: CASSLRGLAGVLHEQYF. As DNA, the CDR3 is TGTGCCAGCAGCTTAAGGGGACTAGCGGGAGTATTACACGAGCAGTACTTC.

The chain is built from TRBV5-4 and TRBJ1-2; D possibly corresponds to TRBD1 (5 bases). The ends were cut back, 0 bases at V and 8 bases at J, with 17 bases in the middle. Germline lookup yields CDR1 SGHNT and CDR2 YYREEE (reference sequence). This CDR3 has 15 residues. Here the CDR3 reads CASSLVQRGMGGYTF. CDR3 DNA sequence: TGTGCCAGCAGCTTGGTTCAACGGGGGATGGGGGGCTACACCTTC.

This chain links TRBV19 with TRBJ2-1; the D is unclear. V dropped 6 bases and J dropped 4 bases, with 4 bases sitting between them. The CDR3 is 11 amino acids. The germline gives CDR1 LNHDA, CDR2 SQIVND (reference sequence). The DNA of the CDR3 is TGTGCCAGTAGCGTGTACAATGAGCAGTTCTTC. It specifies CASSVYNEQFF.

The rearrangement joins TRBV5-6 to TRBJ2-5; TRBD1 matches 9 bases. J gave up 4 bases and V 1 base, and 8 bases lay outside the gene matches. CDR3 length: 16 residues. Per germline, CDR1 SGHDT and CDR2 YYEEEE. The CDR3 region is CASSLLLGQGGETQYF. The CDR3 DNA follows: TGTGCCAGCAGCTTGTTGCTGGGACAGGGAGGAGAGACCCAGTACTTC.

The chain is built from TRBV14 and TRBJ2-7; 10 bases align to TRBD1. This CDR3 is 16 amino acids long. The germline V gene has CDR1 SGHDN and CDR2 FVKESK. After removal of 2 bases from V and 4 bases from J, the junction contained 8 bases not matched to a gene. The CDR3 region is CASSQFGTGDVYEQYF. The CDR3 DNA reads as TGTGCCAGCAGCCAATTTGGGACAGGGGATGTTTACGAGCAGTACTTC.

This chain links TRBV6-5 with TRBJ2-7; TRBD1 matches 9 bases. Germline loops: CDR1 MNHEY, CDR2 SVGAGI. V lost 10 bases to trimming and J lost 3 bases; unmatched junction nucleotides: 4. The CDR3 is made up of 12 amino acids. This chain's CDR3 is CATNRGLYEQYF. The CDR3 DNA reads TGTGCCACCAACAGGGGGCTCTACGAGCAGTACTTC.

The rearrangement joins TRBV7-9 to TRBJ2-7; 8 bases fit TRBD1. CDR1 SEHNR and CDR2 FQNEAQ come from the germline V gene (reference sequence). This CDR3 spans 14 amino acids. V was pared by 1 base and J by 5 bases, with 4 bases of the junction left unmatched. CDR3 sequence: CASSLGQGANEQYF. CDR3 in DNA: TGTGCCAGCAGCTTAGGGCAGGGGGCTAACGAGCAGTACTTC.

J is TRBJ2-1 and V is TRBV5-4; the match to TRBD2 covers 10 bases. The CDR3 runs 15 residues. The V gene's germline CDR1 is SGHNT and CDR2 YYREEE (reference sequence). Trimming cost V 4 bases and J 4 bases; bases outside gene matches: 5. The CDR3 DNA reads TGTGCCAGCAGCCCCGGGACTAGCGTATACAATGAGCAGTTCTTC. Amino acids: CASSPGTSVYNEQFF.

The J gene is TRBJ2-7, the V gene TRBV7-9, with D uncertain. The CDR3 sequence is 12 residues long. Germline V CDR1 and CDR2: SEHNR, FQNEAQ (reference sequence). V was pared by 1 base and J by 6 bases, with 7 bases between. The CDR3 loop is CASSLGVVEQYF. In DNA form, the CDR3 reads TGTGCCAGCAGCTTAGGAGTGGTCGAGCAGTACTTC.

As for this clone: Germline is not matched at one junction end, which may reflect a read error. J is TRBJ2-2 and V is TRBV7-9; maybe TRBD2 (6 bases). This CDR3 is 17 amino acids long. Germline V lookup: CDR1 SEHNR, CDR2 FQNEAQ (reference sequence). The CDR3, as DNA: TGTTCCAGCAGCCTACGGAGGGCAGTAACGAACACCGGGGAGCTGTTTTTT. It is translated as CSSSLRRAVTNTGELFF.

The chain links TRBV30 to TRBJ2-7, with D tentatively TRBD2 (5 bases). The CDR3 is 11 amino acids. V dropped 1 base and J dropped 4 bases, with 5 bases sitting between them. Germline V gives CDR1 GTSNPN, CDR2 SVGIG (reference sequence). In DNA, the CDR3 is TGTGCCTGGAGTGCGGGGTACGAGCAGTACTTC. Its translation: CAWSAGYEQYF.

V and J are TRBV6-5 and TRBJ1-5; D is perhaps TRBD1 (5 bases). From germline, CDR1 is MNHEY and CDR2 SVGAGI. The ends were cut back, 7 bases at V and 4 bases at J, with 11 bases in the middle. The CDR3 spans 13 residues. In DNA, the CDR3 is TGTGCCAGCAAAGACAGTCTAAATCAGCCCCAGCATTTT. As protein: CASKDSLNQPQHF.

The chain recombines TRBV6-5 with TRBJ2-5, with 11 bases matching TRBD2. The tail of the sequence fits TRBJ2-7 better, so the J call may be wrong. Germline CDR1 and CDR2: MNHEY and SVGAGI. This CDR3 has 14 residues. Here the CDR3 DNA reads TGTGCCAGCAGGCGGGGTAGCGGGAGGGACGAGCAGTACTTC. It yields the protein CASRRGSGRDEQYF.

The V call is TRBV5-4, the J call TRBJ2-1; D not certain. This CDR3 spans 15 amino acids. The germline CDR1 and CDR2 sequences are SGHNT and YYREEE (reference sequence). Trimming took 1 base from V and 0 from J, leaving 8 bases between them. CDR3 nucleotides: TGTGCCAGCAGCTTGTTGTCTGTCTCCTACAATGAGCAGTTCTTC. Protein: CASSLLSVSYNEQFF.

The chain couples TRBV7-9 to TRBJ1-4; weak D call: TRBD1 (6 bases). The CDR3 sequence is 16 residues long. The V and J ends lost 3 bases and 8 bases respectively, with 19 bases between them. Germline V gene lookup returns CDR1 SEHNR and CDR2 FQNEAQ (reference sequence). CDR3 sequence: CASSFQGLGAAEKLFF. CDR3 nucleotide sequence: TGTGCCAGCAGCTTTCAAGGATTGGGGGCAGCGGAAAAACTGTTTTTT.

The gene calls are TRBV15 and TRBJ2-7; 7 bases are shared with TRBD1. V gave up 6 bases and J gave up 3 bases; unmatched junction bases: 8. Looked up from germline, CDR1 is LNHNV and CDR2 is YYDKDF (reference sequence). The CDR3 extends over 14 amino acids. CDR3 DNA sequence: TGTGCCACCAGGCTCATAGGGGGCGACTACGAGCAGTACTTC. Translating gives CATRLIGGDYEQYF.

This clone has just a few counts. The chain has TRBV5-1 and TRBJ2-7; D is possibly TRBD1 (6 bases). The CDR3 totals 13 residues. Germline CDR1 SGHRS, CDR2 YFSETQ. The ends were cut back, 4 bases at V and 7 bases at J, with 15 bases in the middle. In DNA, the CDR3 is TGCGCCAGCAGCGGACAGATTAGGAGGGAGCAGTACTTC. The encoded protein is CASSGQIRREQYF.

The chain carries TRBV11-2 and TRBJ2-3, with D maybe TRBD2 (6 bases). This CDR3 is built from 18 residues. Germline CDR1 is SGHAT and CDR2 is FQNNGV. Trimming took 5 bases from V and 0 from J, leaving 21 bases between them. The CDR3 region has the DNA TGTGCCAGCAGCCATTGGACCCGGCTAGCGCAGAGCACAGATACGCAGTATTTT. Translating it yields CASSHWTRLAQSTDTQYF.